The 24 T cell receptor beta chains in this list originate from one sample, sequenced in a study of blood T cells in healthy people across ages. Primers used in a second PCR of roughly 7 to 11 cycles were a sample-barcoded 5' primer and a J-beta primer mix. Using its own MiXCR run on the 5' RACE reads, TCRdb lists one record per CDR3 protein. The table shows about 1 million distinct CDR3 sequences, with 40% to 55% occurring only once. The sequencing sample was made of blood. The source of these receptors is a woman aged 60 to 75 in good health.

This chain connects TRBV12-3 or TRBV12-4 to TRBJ2-1; D may be TRBD2 (6 bases). Trimming left V 3 bases short and J 5 bases short, with 11 bases between. The CDR3 runs 14 residues. CDR3 protein: CASSFAGTNNEQFF. CDR3 bases: TGTGCCAGCAGTTTTGCGGGGACGAACAATGAGCAGTTCTTC.

With regard to this clonotype: A single base separates this from a much larger clone, so it may be a read error. The CDR3 nucleotides read TGCAGTGCTGGGACTAGCGGGAGAAAGACCCAGTACTTC. This encodes CSAGTSGRKTQYF. The chain carries TRBV20-1 and TRBJ2-7; 14 nucleotides match TRBD2. The assigned J gene may be wrong: the sequence end matches TRBJ2-5 better. This CDR3 is 13 amino acids long. CDR1 is DFQATT and CDR2 is SNEGSKA in the germline V gene (reference sequence).

This clonotype was counted between two and nine times. The chain carries TRBV2 and TRBJ2-3, with D perhaps TRBD2 (5 bases). CDR1 SNHLY and CDR2 FYNNEI come from the germline V gene. Between the trimmed V and J ends, which lost 4 bases and 0 bases, there was a span of 11 bases. This CDR3 has 15 residues. The CDR3 DNA sequence: TGTGCCAGCAGTGGCAACCGGGATAGCACAGATACGCAGTATTTT. This sequence encodes CASSGNRDSTDTQYF.

The chain uses TRBV7-9 and TRBJ1-2; a weak D match, TRBD1 (6 bases). This CDR3 is built from 16 residues. V lost 0 bases, J lost 4 bases, and 15 bases lay in between. Germline lookup yields CDR1 SEHNR and CDR2 FQNEAQ (reference sequence). CDR3 in amino acids: CASSLASQGMVYGYTF. For the CDR3, the DNA is TGTGCCAGCAGCTTAGCCTCACAGGGAATGGTCTATGGCTACACCTTC.

The chain uses TRBV11-2 and TRBJ2-3; TRBD2 aligns across 11 bases. Germline values: CDR1 SGHAT, CDR2 FQNNGV. CDR3 length: 18 amino acids. V lost 1 base, J lost 0 bases, and 6 bases stayed unmatched. In DNA form, the CDR3 reads TGTGCCAGCAGCTTAGTAGCGGGAGGGCAGTATAGCACAGATACGCAGTATTTT. It yields the protein CASSLVAGGQYSTDTQYF.

A single count supports this clonotype. The rearrangement joins TRBV9 to TRBJ1-1; D not resolved. Germline V gives CDR1 SGDLS, CDR2 YYNGEE. The CDR3 totals 14 residues. V gave up 0 bases and J gave up 3 bases, with 9 bases separating them. CDR3 in amino acids: CASSVASADTEAFF. In DNA, the CDR3 is TGTGCCAGCAGCGTAGCTTCCGCTGACACTGAAGCTTTCTTT. Together with reference TRBV9 and TRBJ1-1, the CDR3 gives the full variable domain: DSGVTQTPKHLITATGQRVTLRCSPRSGDLSVYWYQQSLDQGLQFLIQYYNGEERAKGNILERFSAQQFPDLHSELNLSSLELGDSALYFCASSVASADTEAFFGQGTRLTVV.

The chain employs TRBV27 and TRBJ2-7, with 10 positions matching TRBD1. There are 20 residues in the CDR3. V trimming: 5 bases; J trimming: 7 bases; junction bases outside the gene matches: 26. CDR1 and CDR2 from the germline V gene are MNHEY and SMNVEV (reference sequence). In DNA form, the CDR3 reads TGTGCCAGCAGTGTGTCTTTGGGACAGGGGATTCGGGTTCGAGGCAATGAGCAGTACTTC. This codes for CASSVSLGQGIRVRGNEQYF.

DNA for the CDR3: TGTGCCAGCAGTAAGAGGGGGTTTTGGGGGAGCAACACTGAAGCTTTCTTT. It is translated as CASSKRGFWGSNTEAFF. The chain uses TRBV6-1 and TRBJ1-1; D may be TRBD1 (6 bases). Germline lookup yields CDR1 MNHNS and CDR2 SASEGT. This CDR3 is 17 amino acids long. Trimming left V 5 bases short and J 2 bases short, with 21 bases between.

This chain joins TRBV12-5 and TRBJ2-7; D could derive from TRBD1 or TRBD2 (5 bases each). This CDR3 is 15 amino acids long. Per germline, CDR1 LGHNT and CDR2 FRNRAP. Trimming left V 1 base short and J 0 bases short, with 10 bases between. The CDR3 DNA reads TGTGCTAGTGGTTTGGGGGACGGGTCCTCCTACGAGCAGTACTTC. Translating gives CASGLGDGSSYEQYF. The variable domain in full, with the rest retrieved from reference TRBV12-5 and TRBJ2-7, is DARVTQTPRHKVTEMGQEVTMRCQPILGHNTVFWYRQTMMQGLELLAYFRNRAPLDDSGMPKDRFSAEMPDATLATLKIQPSEPRDSAVYFCASGLGDGSSYEQYFGPGTRLTVT.

The rearrangement links TRBV12-3 or TRBV12-4 to TRBJ1-6, with D uncertain. The V end lost 1 base, the J end lost 8 bases, and 6 bases lay between the germline ends. This CDR3 region has 13 residues. The DNA for the CDR3 is TGTGCCAGCAGTTTAGGGGCGGATTCACCCCTCCACTTT. This codes for CASSLGADSPLHF.

This clonotype has a handful of counts. The chain employs TRBV20-1 and TRBJ2-7; possibly TRBD1 for D (6 bases). V lost 0 bases, J lost 1 base, and 13 bases lay in between. CDR1 and CDR2 (germline): DFQATT, SNEGSKA (reference sequence). This CDR3 spans 15 amino acids. The CDR3 coding sequence is TGCAGTGCTAGAGATTACTTGGGGGCGTCCTACGAGCAGTACTTC. Protein: CSARDYLGASYEQYF.

This sequence joins TRBV29-1 and TRBJ2-1; D ambiguous. The CDR3 is 11 residues long. Germline CDR1 reads SQVTM; CDR2 reads ANQGSEA. V was pared by 0 bases and J by 11 bases, with 8 bases between. The CDR3 bases are TGCAGCGTTGAAGACTTATACCAGCAGTTCTTC. The encoded protein is CSVEDLYQQFF.

This clonotype has just a few counts. This CDR3 is CSAQSGLAGNIQYF. Here the CDR3 DNA reads TGCAGTGCACAATCGGGACTAGCGGGGAACATTCAGTACTTC. This chain joins TRBV20-1 and TRBJ2-4; 13 positions agree with TRBD2. CDR3 length: 14 amino acids. The trim removed 6 bases at V and 7 bases at J, leaving 6 bases unmatched. Germline values: CDR1 DFQATT, CDR2 SNEGSKA (reference sequence).

J is TRBJ2-1 and V is TRBV20-1; D remains unclear. V lost 3 bases to trimming and J lost 0 bases, with 12 bases between them. The CDR3 sequence is 15 residues long. Germline-derived CDR1 and CDR2 are DFQATT and SNEGSKA (reference sequence). In nucleotides, the CDR3 is TGCAGTGCTAGTTCCCTTAGGGCCTCCTACAATGAGCAGTTCTTC. It specifies CSASSLRASYNEQFF.

The V call is TRBV5-1, the J call TRBJ2-5; TRBD1 matches 7 bases. V shed 4 bases, J shed 4 bases, and the junction held 7 bases outside the gene matches. This CDR3 contains 14 residues. The germline gives CDR1 SGHRS, CDR2 YFSETQ. The chain's CDR3 is CASSITGVGETQYF. In nucleotides, the CDR3 is TGCGCCAGCAGCATAACAGGGGTGGGAGAGACCCAGTACTTC.

On this clonotype itself: One end of the junction fails to match germline, which may point to a read error. V gene TRBV29-1 combines with J gene TRBJ1-1, with D maybe TRBD1 (5 bases). Germline CDR1 and CDR2: SQVTM and ANQGSEA. The CDR3 has 14 residues. The CDR3 nucleotides are TGCAGCGTTGAAAGAAACAGGAGGAACTCTGAAGCTTTCTTT. This sequence encodes CSVERNRRNSEAFF.

The V and J genes are TRBV12-3 or TRBV12-4 and TRBJ2-5; D is uncertain. The CDR3 is 13 amino acids. The V and J ends lost 6 bases and 4 bases respectively, with 12 bases between them. CDR3 in amino acids: CASSPRLPETQYF. DNA of the CDR3: TGTGCCAGCAGCCCGAGGCTCCCAGAGACCCAGTACTTC.

This clonotype was seen only a few times. This chain uses TRBV10-3 with TRBJ1-2, with D possibly matching TRBD1 (6 bases). Germline CDR1 ENHRY, CDR2 SYGVKD. The CDR3 totals 12 residues. Deletions cut 6 bases from V and 8 bases from J, with 13 bases between. The CDR3 sequence: CAISRTEEGYTF. Written as DNA, the CDR3 is TGTGCCATCAGCCGGACAGAAGAAGGCTACACCTTC.

DNA of the CDR3: TGTGCCAGCAGTTTACAGTCGGGGCGAGCGGACAAAGAGACCCAGTACTTC. Translated: CASSLQSGRADKETQYF. The genes are TRBV28 and TRBJ2-5, with D perhaps being TRBD1 or TRBD2 (5 bases each). V was clipped by 2 bases and J by 3 bases, with 19 bases between them. The CDR3 has 17 amino acids. CDR1 and CDR2 (germline): MDHEN, SYDVKM.

The chain couples TRBV28 to TRBJ2-5; 11 bases match TRBD2. The J call may be mistaken, given a closer DNA end match to TRBJ2-7. The CDR3 covers 14 residues. Per germline, CDR1 MDHEN and CDR2 SYDVKM. The CDR3 is CASTDSGRGYEQYF. The CDR3 nucleotides are TGTGCCAGCACCGATAGCGGGAGGGGGTACGAGCAGTACTTC.

The chain carries TRBV28 and TRBJ1-2; no clear D gene. The germline V gene has CDR1 MDHEN and CDR2 SYDVKM. This CDR3 has 13 residues. Trimming pared 4 bases from V and 4 bases from J, leaving 10 bases between. This CDR3 reads CASSSLAGYGYTF. The CDR3 coding sequence is TGTGCCAGCAGTTCCCTAGCGGGCTATGGCTACACCTTC.

The chain links TRBV5-1 to TRBJ2-3, with 11 bases fitting TRBD1. The V gene's germline CDR1 is SGHRS and CDR2 YFSETQ. The V gene end was trimmed by 4 bases and the J gene end by 3 bases; junction bases not matched to a gene: 13. This CDR3 has 18 residues. CDR3: CASSRRTGGRPGTDTQYF. CDR3 bases: TGCGCCAGCAGCAGAAGGACAGGGGGCCGCCCCGGGACAGATACGCAGTATTTT.

Turning to this clonotype: A much bigger clone sits one base away, suggesting this may be a read error. The rearrangement links TRBV7-6 to TRBJ2-7, with TRBD1 matching 7 bases. This CDR3 is built from 17 residues. CDR1 is SGHVS and CDR2 is FNYEAQ in the germline V gene. With 5 bases clipped from V and 1 base from J, the junction kept 14 bases outside the gene matches. The CDR3 protein is CASSVGGRFGLSYEQYF. DNA for the CDR3: TGTGCCAGCAGCGTAGGGGGCAGATTCGGGCTATCCTACGAGCAGTACTTC.

This sequence joins TRBV20-1 and TRBJ2-1; 7 nucleotides match TRBD2. The CDR3 totals 12 residues. J lost 8 bases, V lost 5 bases, and 6 bases had no gene match. Germline lookup yields CDR1 DFQATT and CDR2 SNEGSKA (reference sequence). CDR3 residues: CSAGGLLDEQFF. DNA for the CDR3: TGCAGTGCTGGGGGACTACTGGATGAGCAGTTCTTC.